This TCR beta chain derives from a study of response to subunit inactivated influenza vaccine. Using its own MiXCR run on the RT-PCR reads, TCRdb lists one record per CDR3 protein. The table has about 650,000 distinct CDR3 sequences, around a sixth seen once; the top ten hold under 14%. V dropped 0 bases and J dropped 6; count of bases not matched to a gene: 2. This CDR3 is 12 amino acids long. In germline, CDR1 is DFQATT, CDR2 SNEGSKA (reference sequence). Sequencing was performed on PBMCs from blood, taken 11 to 12 days after vaccination. This chain links TRBV20-1 with TRBJ2-7; 7 bases align to TRBD1. This TCR was sampled from a man aged 45 to 65 who received an inactivated influenza vaccine. The CDR3 DNA follows: TGCAGTGCTAGAGAGACAGGGCCCGAGCAGTACTTC. Translating it yields CSARETGPEQYF.